This TCR beta chain stems from a study of shared clonotypes between healthy human individuals. TCRdb keeps only in-frame clones here, not all; method: immunoSEQ multiplex PCR. The sample holds about 800,000 clones, around 96% seen once. Naive-designated CD8 cells lacked CD45RO, were positively enriched for CCR7, and omitted terminally differentiated effector memory CD45RA+ cells. The TCR originated in a man between 25 and 39 years old in good health. The specimen sequenced was naive CD8+ T cells sorted from blood.

The DNA for the CDR3 is TGTGCCAGCAGCGAGGGGTACGGGAGTGGGTACGAGCAGTACTTC. It yields the protein CASSEGYGSGYEQYF. V usage is TRBV7-6 and J usage is TRBJ2-7; TRBD2 is a possible D gene (6 bases). CDR3 length: 15 residues. Germline assignment: CDR1 SGHVS and CDR2 FNYEAQ. V was clipped by 5 bases and J by 4 bases, with 18 bases between them.